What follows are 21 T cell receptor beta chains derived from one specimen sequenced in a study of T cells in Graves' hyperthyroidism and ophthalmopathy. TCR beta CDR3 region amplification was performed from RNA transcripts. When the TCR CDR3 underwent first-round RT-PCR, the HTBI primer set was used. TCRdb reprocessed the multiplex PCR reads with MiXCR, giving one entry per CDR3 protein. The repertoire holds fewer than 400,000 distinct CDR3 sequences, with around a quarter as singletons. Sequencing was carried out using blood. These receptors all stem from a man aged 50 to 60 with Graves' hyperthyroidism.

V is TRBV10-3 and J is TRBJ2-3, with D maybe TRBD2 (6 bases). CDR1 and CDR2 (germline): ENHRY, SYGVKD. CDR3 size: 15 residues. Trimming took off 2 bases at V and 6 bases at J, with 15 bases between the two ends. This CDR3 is CAISEPGLGRDTQYF. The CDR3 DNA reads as TGTGCCATCAGTGAGCCCGGACTGGGGAGGGATACGCAGTATTTT.

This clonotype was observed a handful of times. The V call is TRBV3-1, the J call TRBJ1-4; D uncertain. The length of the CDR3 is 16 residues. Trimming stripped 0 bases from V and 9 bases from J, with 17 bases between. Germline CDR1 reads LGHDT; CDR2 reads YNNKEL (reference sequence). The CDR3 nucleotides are TGTGCCAGCAGCCAAGAAGGTTCCAAACTCAGAAAAAAACTGTTTTTT. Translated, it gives CASSQEGSKLRKKLFF. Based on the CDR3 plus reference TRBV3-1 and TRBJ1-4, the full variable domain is DTAVSQTPKYLVTQMGNDKSIKCEQNLGHDTMYWYKQDSKKFLKIMFSYNNKELIINETVPNRFSPKSPDKAHLNLHINSLELGDSAVYFCASSQEGSKLRKKLFFGSGTQLSVL.

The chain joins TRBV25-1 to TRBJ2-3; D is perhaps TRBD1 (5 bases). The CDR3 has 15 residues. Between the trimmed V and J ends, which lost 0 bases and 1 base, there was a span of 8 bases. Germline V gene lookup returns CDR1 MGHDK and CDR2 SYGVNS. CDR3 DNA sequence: TGTGCCAGCAGTGAATATGGCAGGGGCACAGATACGCAGTATTTT. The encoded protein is CASSEYGRGTDTQYF.

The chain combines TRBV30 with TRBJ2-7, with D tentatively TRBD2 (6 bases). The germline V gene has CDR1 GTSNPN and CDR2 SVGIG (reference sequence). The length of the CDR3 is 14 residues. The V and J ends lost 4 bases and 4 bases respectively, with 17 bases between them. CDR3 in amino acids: CAWTGRGRAYEQYF. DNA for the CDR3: TGTGCCTGGACCGGACGGGGGAGAGCTTACGAGCAGTACTTC.

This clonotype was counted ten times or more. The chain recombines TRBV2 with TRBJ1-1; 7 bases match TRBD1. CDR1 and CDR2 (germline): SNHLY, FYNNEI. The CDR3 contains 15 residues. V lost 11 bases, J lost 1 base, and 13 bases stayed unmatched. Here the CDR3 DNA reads TGTGCCGCCAGGGGAAGGACAGGCTCGAACACTGAAGCTTTCTTT. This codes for CAARGRTGSNTEAFF.

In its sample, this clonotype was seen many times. CDR3 DNA: TGTGCCAGCAGTTTTGGGCTAGCAGGGAGCGCTTCAAACACTGAAGCTTTCTTT. Protein sequence: CASSFGLAGSASNTEAFF. The chain employs TRBV28 and TRBJ1-1; D possibly corresponds to TRBD1 (5 bases). The CDR3 contains 18 residues. V was trimmed by 3 bases and J by 2 bases, leaving 22 bases between them. Germline CDR1 MDHEN, CDR2 SYDVKM. Filled out from reference TRBV28 and TRBJ1-1, the complete variable domain reads DVKVTQSSRYLVKRTGEKVFLECVQDMDHENMFWYRQDPGLGLRLIYFSYDVKMKEKGDIPEGYSVSREKKERFSLILESASTNQTSMYLCASSFGLAGSASNTEAFFGQGTRLTVV.

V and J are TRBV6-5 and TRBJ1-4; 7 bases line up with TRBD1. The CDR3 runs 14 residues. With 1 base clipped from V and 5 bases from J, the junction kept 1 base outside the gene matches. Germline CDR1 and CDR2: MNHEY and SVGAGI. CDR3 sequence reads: CASSYYRGNEKLFF. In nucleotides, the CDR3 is TGTGCCAGCAGTTACTACAGGGGAAATGAAAAACTGTTTTTT.

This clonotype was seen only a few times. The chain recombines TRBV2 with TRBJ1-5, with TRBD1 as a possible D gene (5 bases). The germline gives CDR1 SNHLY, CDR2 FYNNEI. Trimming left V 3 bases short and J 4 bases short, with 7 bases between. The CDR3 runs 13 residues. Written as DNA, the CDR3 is TGTGCCAGCAGTGAGGGGGAGAATCAGCCCCAGCATTTT. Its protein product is CASSEGENQPQHF.

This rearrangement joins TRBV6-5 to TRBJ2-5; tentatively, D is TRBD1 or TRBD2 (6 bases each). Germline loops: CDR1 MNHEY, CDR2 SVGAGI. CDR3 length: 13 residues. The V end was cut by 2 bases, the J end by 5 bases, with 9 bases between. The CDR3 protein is CASSYRGRETQYF. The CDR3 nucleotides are TGTGCCAGCAGTTACAGGGGGAGGGAGACCCAGTACTTC.

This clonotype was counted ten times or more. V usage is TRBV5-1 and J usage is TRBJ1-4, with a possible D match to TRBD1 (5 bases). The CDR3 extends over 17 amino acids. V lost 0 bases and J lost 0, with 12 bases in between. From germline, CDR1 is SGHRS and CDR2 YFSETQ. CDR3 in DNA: TGCGCCAGCAGCTTGGCAGGGACCCCTGCAACTAATGAAAAACTGTTTTTT. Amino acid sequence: CASSLAGTPATNEKLFF.

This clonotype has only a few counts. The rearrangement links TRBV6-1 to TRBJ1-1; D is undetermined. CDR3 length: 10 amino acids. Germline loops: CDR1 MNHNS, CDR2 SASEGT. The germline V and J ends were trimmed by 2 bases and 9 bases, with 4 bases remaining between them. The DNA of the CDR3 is TGTGCCAGCAGTGAAACTAAAGCTTTCTTT. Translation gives CASSETKAFF.

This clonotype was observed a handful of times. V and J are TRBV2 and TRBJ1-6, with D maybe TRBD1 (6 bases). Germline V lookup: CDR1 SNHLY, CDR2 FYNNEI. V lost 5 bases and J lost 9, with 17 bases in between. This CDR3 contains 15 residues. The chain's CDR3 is CASSFLGGHSSPLHF. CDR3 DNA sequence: TGTGCCAGCAGTTTCCTTGGGGGGCACAGTTCACCCCTCCACTTT.

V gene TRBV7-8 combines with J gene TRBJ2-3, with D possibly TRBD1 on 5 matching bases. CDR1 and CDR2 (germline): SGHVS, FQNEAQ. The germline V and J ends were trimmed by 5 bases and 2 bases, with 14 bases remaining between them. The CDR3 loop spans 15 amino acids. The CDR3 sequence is CASSPRVGATDTQYF. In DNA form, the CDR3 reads TGTGCCAGCAGCCCCAGGGTTGGCGCCACAGATACGCAGTATTTT.

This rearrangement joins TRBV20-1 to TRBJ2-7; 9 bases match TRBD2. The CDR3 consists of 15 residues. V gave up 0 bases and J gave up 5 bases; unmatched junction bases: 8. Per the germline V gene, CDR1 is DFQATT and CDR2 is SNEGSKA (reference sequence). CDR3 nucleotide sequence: TGCAGTGCTAGAGATGCGTCGGCTAGCGGGGACGAGCAGTACTTC. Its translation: CSARDASASGDEQYF.

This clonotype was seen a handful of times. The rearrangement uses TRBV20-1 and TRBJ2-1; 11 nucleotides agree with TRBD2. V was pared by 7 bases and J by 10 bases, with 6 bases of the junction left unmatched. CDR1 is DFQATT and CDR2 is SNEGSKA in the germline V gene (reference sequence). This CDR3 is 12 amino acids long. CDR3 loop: CSVATSGKEQFF. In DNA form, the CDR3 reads TGCAGTGTCGCGACTAGCGGGAAGGAGCAGTTCTTC.

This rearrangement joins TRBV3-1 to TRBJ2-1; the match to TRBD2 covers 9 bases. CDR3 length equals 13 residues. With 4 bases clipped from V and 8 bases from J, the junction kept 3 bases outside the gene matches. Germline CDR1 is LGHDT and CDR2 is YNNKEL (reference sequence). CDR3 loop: CASSRSGSHEQFF. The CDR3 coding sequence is TGTGCCAGCAGCCGTAGCGGGAGTCATGAGCAGTTCTTC.

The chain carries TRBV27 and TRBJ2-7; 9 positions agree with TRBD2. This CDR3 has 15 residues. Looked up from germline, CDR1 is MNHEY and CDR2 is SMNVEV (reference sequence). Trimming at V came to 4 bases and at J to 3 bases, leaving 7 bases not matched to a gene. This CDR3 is CASSSEAGGVYEQYF. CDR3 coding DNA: TGTGCCAGCAGTTCCGAAGCGGGAGGAGTCTACGAGCAGTACTTC.

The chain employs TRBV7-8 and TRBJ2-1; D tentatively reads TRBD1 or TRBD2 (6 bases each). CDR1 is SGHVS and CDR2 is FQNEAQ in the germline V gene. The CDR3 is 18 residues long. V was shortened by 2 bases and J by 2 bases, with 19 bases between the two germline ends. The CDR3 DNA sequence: TGTGCCAGCAGCTTACTTAAGGGGGGCGGGTTTACCTACAATGAGCAGTTCTTC. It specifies CASSLLKGGGFTYNEQFF.

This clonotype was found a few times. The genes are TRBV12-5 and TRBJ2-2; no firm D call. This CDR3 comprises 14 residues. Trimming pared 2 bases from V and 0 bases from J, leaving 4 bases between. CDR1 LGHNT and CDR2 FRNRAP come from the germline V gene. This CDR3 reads CASGLQANTGELFF. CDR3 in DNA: TGTGCTAGTGGTTTGCAAGCGAACACCGGGGAGCTGTTTTTT.

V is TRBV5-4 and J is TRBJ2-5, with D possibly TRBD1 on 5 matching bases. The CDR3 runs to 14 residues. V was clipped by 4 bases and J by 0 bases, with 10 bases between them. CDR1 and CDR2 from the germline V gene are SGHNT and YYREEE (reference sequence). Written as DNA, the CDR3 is TGTGCCAGCAGCACAGGACGGAACCAAGAGACCCAGTACTTC. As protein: CASSTGRNQETQYF.

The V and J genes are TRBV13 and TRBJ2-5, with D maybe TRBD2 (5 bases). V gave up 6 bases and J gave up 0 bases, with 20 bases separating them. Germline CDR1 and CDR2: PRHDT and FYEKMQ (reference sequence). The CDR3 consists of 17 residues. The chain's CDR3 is CASSLSEERLNQETQYF. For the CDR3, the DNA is TGTGCCAGCAGTTTATCGGAGGAAAGATTGAACCAAGAGACCCAGTACTTC.